The sequence of this TCR beta chain was determined in a study of blood T cell repertoires in COVID-19. Across the study: The cDNA or gDNA used as material had been derived from T cells, B-cell-depleted T cells, or PBMCs.

As processed by the authors: Scientists estimated how many nucleated cells there were by amplifying reference gene primers. Generated by immunoSEQ multiplex PCR, the TCRdb table keeps only in-frame clones and is missing some. That table furnishes V, J and clone size, whereas the DNA furnished D and trimming. The table has approximately 300,000 clones, 80% to 95% seen once; the top ten hold more than 6%. CDR1 and CDR2 (germline): MRHNA, SNTAGT. Trimming took 4 bases from V and 0 from J; bases not matched to a gene: 0. The CDR3 sequence is 15 residues long. Seattle patients were enrolled during active infection and followed longitudinally. A few counts support this clone.

V gene TRBV6-4 combines with J gene TRBJ2-1, with TRBD2 matching 10 bases. This TCR was recovered from a woman younger than 45 with COVID-19, enrolled during active disease. The specimen was peripheral blood. CDR3 coding DNA: TGTGCCAGCAGTGCTAGCGGGGGCTCCTACAATGAGCAGTTCTTC. This gives the protein CASSASGGSYNEQFF.